Below are 20 T cell receptor beta chains sequenced from a single sample in a study of blood T cell repertoires in COVID-19. The protocol was immunoSEQ multiplex PCR, while the TCRdb copy is restricted to in-frame clones and leaves out a portion. The sample carries under 200,000 clones, around 77% recorded once. Sequences were obtained from peripheral blood. These receptors were obtained from a man between 65 and 79 years old with active or convalescent COVID-19.

This clone was recorded a few times. The chain combines TRBV19 with TRBJ1-3, with D hard to call. CDR3 length: 13 residues. The germline gives CDR1 LNHDA, CDR2 SQIVND (reference sequence). Trimming removed 1 base at V and 6 bases at J, with 7 bases between. The DNA of the CDR3 is TGTGCCAGTAGTATAGGCGCGGAAAACACCATATATTTT. Encoded protein: CASSIGAENTIYF.

J is TRBJ1-1 and V is TRBV7-9; perhaps TRBD1 as D (6 bases). Trimming left V 3 bases short and J 1 base short, with 15 bases between. In germline, CDR1 is SEHNR, CDR2 FQNEAQ (reference sequence). The CDR3 sequence is 16 residues long. This CDR3 is CASSFTSGASNTEAFF. The DNA of the CDR3 is TGTGCCAGCAGCTTTACTTCAGGGGCGTCGAACACTGAAGCTTTCTTT.

The V and J genes are TRBV6-5 and TRBJ1-1; TRBD1 matches at 7 bases. This CDR3 contains 15 residues. Looked up from germline, CDR1 is MNHEY and CDR2 is SVGAGI. With 0 bases clipped from V and 7 bases from J, the junction kept 8 bases outside the gene matches. The CDR3 sequence is CASSYSFSRDSEAFF. In nucleotides, the CDR3 is TGTGCCAGCAGTTACTCCTTTTCAAGGGACAGTGAAGCTTTCTTT.

For the CDR3, the DNA is TGTGCCAGCTCACCGGGGACAGGTGGGAACTATGGCTACACCTTC. Translation gives CASSPGTGGNYGYTF. The genes are TRBV18 and TRBJ1-2, with 8 positions matching TRBD1. The CDR3 totals 15 residues. Per germline, CDR1 KGHSH and CDR2 LQKENI. V shed 3 bases and J 2 bases; nucleotides not matched to a gene: 5.

This clone was observed a few times. The chain's CDR3 is CASSSSSGDQPQHF. CDR3 DNA sequence: TGTGCCAGCAGCTCGAGCTCAGGGGATCAGCCCCAGCATTTT. The V call is TRBV6-2 or TRBV6-3, the J call TRBJ1-5, with D possibly being TRBD1 (6 bases). Per germline, CDR1 MNHEY and CDR2 SVGEGT. V shed 6 bases and J shed 5 bases, with 14 bases lying between them. CDR3 length equals 14 residues.

The chain links TRBV6-5 to TRBJ1-2, with D maybe TRBD1 (5 bases). Germline values: CDR1 MNHEY, CDR2 SVGAGI. The CDR3 contains 16 residues. Trimming removed 0 bases from V and 0 bases from J, with 11 bases in between. CDR3 nucleotide sequence: TGTGCCAGCAGTTACTCTGGCGGACAAACTAACTATGGCTACACCTTC. Translated, it gives CASSYSGGQTNYGYTF.

The V call is TRBV20-1, the J call TRBJ1-1; D call uncertain. Trimming stripped 6 bases from V and 4 bases from J, with 9 bases between. Looked up from germline, CDR1 is DFQATT and CDR2 is SNEGSKA (reference sequence). The CDR3 spans 11 residues. CDR3 nucleotides: TGCAGTGCCACGGCGGCCACTGAAGCTTTCTTT. Its translation: CSATAATEAFF.

This clone was observed a few times. The chain employs TRBV4-2 and TRBJ2-1; perhaps TRBD1 as D (6 bases). Between the trimmed V and J ends, which lost 0 bases and 5 bases, there was a span of 11 bases. This CDR3 contains 15 residues. Germline V CDR1 and CDR2: LGHNA, YNFKEQ. As DNA, the CDR3 is TGTGCCAGCAGCCAAGATTTGGACAGTAACAATGAGCAGTTCTTC. Its translation is CASSQDLDSNNEQFF.

Written as DNA, the CDR3 is TGTGCCAGCAGCCATCGAAGGTGGCGGGACTCCCCAGATACGCAGTATTTT. It translates to CASSHRRWRDSPDTQYF. V usage is TRBV7-2 and J usage is TRBJ2-3; a possible D gene is TRBD2 (6 bases). CDR3 size: 17 residues. Trimming took 5 bases from V and 4 from J, leaving 22 bases between them. From germline, CDR1 is SGHTA and CDR2 FQGNSA.

This clone was picked up one time. The V call is TRBV3-1 (or the pseudogene TRBV3-2), the J call TRBJ1-1, with TRBD1 as a possible D gene (5 bases). Between the trimmed V and J ends, which lost 1 base and 6 bases, there was a span of 12 bases. The CDR3 has 14 residues. Per germline, CDR1 LGHDT and CDR2 YNNKEL (reference sequence). CDR3 DNA sequence: TGTGCCAGCAGCCAAGGCGGGGGTGGGGCTGAAGCTTTCTTT. It translates to CASSQGGGGAEAFF.

In this sample, this clone turned up once. This chain joins TRBV6-1 and TRBJ1-2, with D possibly being TRBD1 (5 bases). CDR3 size: 13 residues. Looked up from germline, CDR1 is MNHNS and CDR2 is SASEGT. The V gene lost 2 bases and the J gene lost 5 bases, with 9 bases spanning the gap. Here the CDR3 reads CASSEPPGYGYTF. The CDR3 coding sequence is TGTGCCAGCAGTGAACCCCCAGGGTATGGCTACACCTTC.

The chain recombines TRBV19 with TRBJ2-5; 9 nucleotides match TRBD1. This CDR3 contains 14 residues. The V segment lost 3 bases and the J segment 5 bases; nucleotides outside the gene matches: 4. Germline lookup yields CDR1 LNHDA and CDR2 SQIVND (reference sequence). CDR3 bases: TGTGCCAGTAGTATTCAACAGGGGGCGGAGACCCAGTACTTC. As protein: CASSIQQGAETQYF.

The J gene is TRBJ2-2, the V gene TRBV5-1; D ambiguous. Germline assignment: CDR1 SGHRS and CDR2 YFSETQ. Trimming removed 0 bases at V and 5 bases at J, with 11 bases between. CDR3 length: 15 residues. The CDR3 region is CASSLVAVKTGELFF. The CDR3 nucleotides are TGCGCCAGCAGCTTGGTCGCAGTTAAAACCGGGGAGCTGTTTTTT.

The gene calls are TRBV7-2 and TRBJ2-3; 11 positions agree with TRBD2. Germline assignment: CDR1 SGHTA and CDR2 FQGNSA. The CDR3 loop spans 19 amino acids. Losses at the gene ends were 5 bases for V and 0 bases for J; bases not matched to a gene: 13. The CDR3 DNA reads TGTGCCAGCAGCCGGCGGGGGCTAGCGGGGGGCCCGAGCACAGATACGCAGTATTTT. Translation: CASSRRGLAGGPSTDTQYF.

The chain is built from TRBV5-4 and TRBJ2-7; a possible D gene is TRBD2 (6 bases). The ends were cut back, 0 bases at V and 2 bases at J, with 12 bases in the middle. CDR3 size: 15 residues. CDR1 and CDR2 (germline): SGHNT, YYREEE (reference sequence). The CDR3 loop reads CASSLAGASAYEQYF. As DNA, the CDR3 is TGTGCCAGCAGCTTGGCCGGGGCTAGCGCCTACGAGCAGTACTTC.

This CDR3 is CASSLGQGYNQPQHF. The CDR3 DNA reads as TGCGCCAGCAGCTTAGGACAGGGTTACAATCAGCCCCAGCATTTT. V usage is TRBV5-1 and J usage is TRBJ1-5; 8 bases map to TRBD1. Looked up from germline, CDR1 is SGHRS and CDR2 is YFSETQ. The CDR3 totals 15 residues. Trimming took 2 bases from V and 3 from J; bases not matched to a gene: 4.

The V gene is TRBV19, the J gene TRBJ1-2; TRBD1 matches 10 bases. J gave up 8 bases and V 6 bases, and 9 bases lay outside the gene matches. The CDR3 sequence is 14 residues long. Germline values: CDR1 LNHDA, CDR2 SQIVND (reference sequence). The chain's CDR3 is CASSGTGEWGGYTF. The CDR3 nucleotides are TGTGCCAGTAGCGGGACAGGGGAATGGGGCGGCTACACCTTC.

This clone turned up a few times. The chain has TRBV9 and TRBJ1-1, with 7 bases matching TRBD1. Trimming at V came to 3 bases and at J to 1 base, leaving 6 bases not matched to a gene. This CDR3 contains 15 residues. Germline V lookup: CDR1 SGDLS, CDR2 YYNGEE. CDR3 coding DNA: TGTGCCAGCAGCGCACAGGGGTTTGGGAACACTGAAGCTTTCTTT. Translating gives CASSAQGFGNTEAFF.

The chain recombines TRBV7-9 with TRBJ2-2; weak D call: TRBD1 (5 bases). V was trimmed by 1 base and J by 1 base, leaving 7 bases between them. Germline CDR1 is SEHNR and CDR2 is FQNEAQ (reference sequence). The CDR3 sequence is 15 residues long. CDR3 amino acids: CASSLVQGNTGELFF. For the CDR3, the DNA is TGTGCCAGCAGCTTAGTCCAGGGGAACACCGGGGAGCTGTTTTTT.

The rearrangement joins TRBV6-4 to TRBJ1-1; 8 nucleotides line up with TRBD1. After removal of 3 bases from V and 3 bases from J, the junction contained 6 bases not matched to a gene. The CDR3 is 15 residues long. Germline V gene sequence: CDR1 MRHNA, CDR2 SNTAGT. The CDR3 sequence: CASSEQGEGYTEAFF. The CDR3 DNA is TGTGCCAGCAGTGAACAGGGGGAGGGGTACACTGAAGCTTTCTTT.